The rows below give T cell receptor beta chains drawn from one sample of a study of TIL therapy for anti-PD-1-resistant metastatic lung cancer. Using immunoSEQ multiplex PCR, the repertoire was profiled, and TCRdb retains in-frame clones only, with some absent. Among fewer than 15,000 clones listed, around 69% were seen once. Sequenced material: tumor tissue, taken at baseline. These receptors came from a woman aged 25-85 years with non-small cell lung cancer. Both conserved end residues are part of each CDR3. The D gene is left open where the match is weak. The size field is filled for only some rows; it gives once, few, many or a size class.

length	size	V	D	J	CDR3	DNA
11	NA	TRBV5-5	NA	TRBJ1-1	CASMELTEAFF	TGTGCCAGTATGGAGCTCACTGAAGCTTTCTTT
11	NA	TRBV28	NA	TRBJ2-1	CASTHGREQFF	TGTGCCAGCACCCACGGGCGGGAGCAGTTCTTC
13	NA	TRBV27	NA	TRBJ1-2	CASRPRDTYGYTF	TGTGCCAGCAGACCCCGGGACACCTATGGCTACACCTTC
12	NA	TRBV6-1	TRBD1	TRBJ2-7	CASRTGSYEQYF	TGTGCCAGCAGGACAGGGTCCTACGAGCAGTACTTC
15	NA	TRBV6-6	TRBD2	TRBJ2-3	CASSAGLSITDTQYF	TGTGCCAGCAGTGCGGGACTATCGATCACAGATACGCAGTATTTT
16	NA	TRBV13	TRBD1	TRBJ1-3	CASSTGDSPSGNTIYF	TGTGCCAGCAGCACAGGGGACAGCCCCTCTGGAAACACCATATATTTT
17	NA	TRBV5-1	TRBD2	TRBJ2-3	CASSRILAGGSTDTQYF	TGCGCCAGCAGCCGGATACTAGCGGGAGGTTCGACAGATACGCAGTATTTT
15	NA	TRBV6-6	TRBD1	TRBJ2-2	CASSGRTGRTGELFF	TGTGCCAGCAGTGGCCGGACAGGGAGGACCGGGGAGCTGTTTTTT
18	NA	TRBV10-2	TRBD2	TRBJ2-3	CASSEGSGGSMSTDTQYF	TGCGCCAGCAGTGAGGGTAGCGGGGGGTCAATGAGCACAGATACGCAGTATTTT
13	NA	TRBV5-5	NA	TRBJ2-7	CASSFQGSYEQYF	TGTGCCAGCAGCTTCCAGGGTTCCTACGAGCAGTACTTC
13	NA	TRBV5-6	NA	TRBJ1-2	CASSPGRFYGYTF	TGTGCCAGCAGCCCCGGACGGTTCTATGGCTACACCTTC
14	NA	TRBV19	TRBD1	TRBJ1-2	CASSTPIGTDGYTF	TGTGCCAGTAGTACTCCAATCGGGACAGATGGCTACACCTTC
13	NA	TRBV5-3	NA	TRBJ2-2	CASSLIATGELFF	TGTGCCAGCAGCTTGATCGCCACCGGGGAGCTGTTTTTT
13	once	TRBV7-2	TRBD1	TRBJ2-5	CASETGWQETQYF	TGTGCCAGCGAGACAGGGTGGCAAGAGACCCAGTACTTC
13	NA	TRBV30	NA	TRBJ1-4	CAWSAATNEKLFF	TGTGCCTGGAGTGCAGCAACTAATGAAAAACTGTTTTTT
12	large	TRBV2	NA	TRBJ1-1	CASSEPNTEAFF	TGTGCCAGCAGTGAACCCAACACTGAAGCTTTCTTT
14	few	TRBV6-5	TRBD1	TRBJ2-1	CASRRTGRNNEQFF	TGTGCCAGCAGAAGGACAGGGCGGAACAATGAGCAGTTCTTC
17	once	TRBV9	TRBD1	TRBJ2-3	CASSVLGGQAITDTQYF	TGTGCCAGCAGCGTACTAGGGGGACAGGCGATCACAGATACGCAGTATTTT
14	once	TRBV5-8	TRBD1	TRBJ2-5	CASSPRTGGETQYF	TGTGCCAGCAGCCCAAGGACAGGGGGAGAGACCCAGTACTTC
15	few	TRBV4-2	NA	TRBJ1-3	CASSQDLLSGNTIYF	TGTGCCAGCAGCCAAGACCTACTCTCTGGAAACACCATATATTTT
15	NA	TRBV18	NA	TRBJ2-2	CASSPESHTTGELFF	TGTGCCAGCTCCCCAGAAAGCCATACCACCGGGGAGCTGTTTTTT
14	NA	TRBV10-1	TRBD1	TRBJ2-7	CASSEGQGTYEQYF	TGCGCCAGCAGTGAGGGACAGGGGACCTACGAGCAGTACTTC
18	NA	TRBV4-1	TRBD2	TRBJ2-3	CASSQDEGLAGTTDTQYF	TGCGCCAGCAGCCAAGATGAGGGACTAGCGGGGACCACAGATACGCAGTATTTT
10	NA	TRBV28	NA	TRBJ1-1	CASKGKKAFF	TGTGCCAGCAAGGGGAAAAAAGCTTTCTTT
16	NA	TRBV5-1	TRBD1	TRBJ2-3	CASSLFRTGGMDTQYF	TGCGCCAGCAGCTTGTTTCGGACAGGGGGTATGGATACGCAGTATTTT
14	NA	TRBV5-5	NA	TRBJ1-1	CASSVRVLNTEAFF	TGTGCCAGCAGCGTCCGGGTTTTGAACACTGAAGCTTTCTTT